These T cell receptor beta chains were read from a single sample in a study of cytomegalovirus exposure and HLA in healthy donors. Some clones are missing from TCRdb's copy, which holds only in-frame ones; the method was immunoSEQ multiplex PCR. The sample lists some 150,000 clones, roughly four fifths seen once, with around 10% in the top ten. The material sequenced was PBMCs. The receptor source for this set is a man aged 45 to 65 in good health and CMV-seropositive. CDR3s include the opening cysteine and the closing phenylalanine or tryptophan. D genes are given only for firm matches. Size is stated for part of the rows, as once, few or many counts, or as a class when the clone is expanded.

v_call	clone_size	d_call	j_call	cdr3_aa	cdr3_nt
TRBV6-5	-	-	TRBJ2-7	CASSYSTGRGNEQYF	TGTGCCAGCAGTTACTCGACGGGGCGGGGCAACGAGCAGTACTTC
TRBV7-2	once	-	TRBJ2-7	CASSLGAGSSYEQYF	TGTGCCAGCAGCTTAGGGGCGGGGTCGTCCTACGAGCAGTACTTC
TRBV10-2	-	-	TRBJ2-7	CASSESGGGRYEQYF	TGCGCCAGCAGTGAGTCAGGAGGGGGCAGGTACGAGCAGTACTTC
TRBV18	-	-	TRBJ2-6	CASSPPGAGSGANVLTF	TGTGCCAGCTCACCACCGGGCGCCGGCTCTGGGGCCAACGTCCTGACTTTC
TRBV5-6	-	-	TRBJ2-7	CASSSTAGPYEQYF	TGTGCCAGCAGCTCGACAGCGGGCCCCTACGAGCAGTACTTC
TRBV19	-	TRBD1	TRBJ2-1	CASSTRQGLINEQFF	TGTGCCAGTAGTACTCGACAGGGGTTGATCAATGAGCAGTTCTTC
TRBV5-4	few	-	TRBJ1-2	CASSPPVGGYGYTF	TGTGCCAGCAGCCCACCGGTGGGAGGCTATGGCTACACCTTC
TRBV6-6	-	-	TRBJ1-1	CASSYSRGIGTEAFF	TGTGCCAGCAGTTACTCGAGGGGGATAGGGACTGAAGCTTTCTTT
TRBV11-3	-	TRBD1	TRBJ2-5	CASSLLGTEETQYF	TGTGCCAGCAGCCTACTCGGGACAGAGGAGACCCAGTACTTC
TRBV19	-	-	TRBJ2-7	CASSIDRGQYYEQYF	TGTGCCAGTAGTATAGACCGCGGACAGTACTACGAGCAGTACTTC
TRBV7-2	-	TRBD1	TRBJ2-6	CASSGQVRSGANVLTF	TGTGCCAGCAGCGGACAGGTCCGCTCTGGGGCCAACGTCCTGACTTTC
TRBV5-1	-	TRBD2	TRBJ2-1	CASSLAPGLAINEQFF	TGCGCCAGCAGCTTGGCTCCGGGACTAGCGATCAATGAGCAGTTCTTC
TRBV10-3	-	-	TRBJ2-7	CATQPGGLPREQYF	TGTGCCACCCAGCCCGGGGGGCTTCCTCGCGAGCAGTACTTC
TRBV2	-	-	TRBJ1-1	CASWKDLNTEAFF	TGTGCCAGTTGGAAGGACTTGAACACTGAAGCTTTCTTT
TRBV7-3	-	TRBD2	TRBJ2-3	CASSLGLAGFTDTQYF	TGTGCCAGCAGCTTAGGATTAGCGGGATTCACAGATACGCAGTATTTT
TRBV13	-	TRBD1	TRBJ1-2	CASSLGLGTGSGYTF	TGTGCCAGCAGCTTAGGCCTCGGGACAGGGAGTGGCTACACCTTC
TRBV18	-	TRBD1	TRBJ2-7	CASSSWTGLRSYEQYF	TGTGCCAGCTCATCATGGACAGGTCTTCGCTCCTACGAGCAGTACTTC
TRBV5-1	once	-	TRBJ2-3	CASSYPGGSLTDTQYF	TGCGCCAGCAGCTATCCAGGGGGGAGCCTTACGGATACGCAGTATTTT
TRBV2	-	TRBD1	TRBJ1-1	CASSEPAGGGENTEAFF	TGTGCCAGCAGTGAACCGGCAGGGGGCGGTGAGAACACTGAAGCTTTCTTT
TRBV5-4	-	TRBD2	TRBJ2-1	CASSTRSGGDSYNEQFF	TGTGCCAGCAGCACCCGTAGCGGGGGGGACTCCTACAATGAGCAGTTCTTC
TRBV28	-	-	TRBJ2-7	CASSSSAGFSYEQYF	TGTGCCAGCAGTTCGTCCGCGGGGTTCTCATACGAGCAGTACTTC
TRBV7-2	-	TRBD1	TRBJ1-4	CASSEQGPRTSNEKLFF	TGTGCCAGCAGCGAACAGGGGCCCCGGACCTCGAATGAAAAACTGTTTTTT
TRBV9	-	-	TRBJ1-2	CASSPRGGGDYGYTF	TGTGCCAGCAGCCCCCGAGGGGGGGGCGACTATGGCTACACCTTC
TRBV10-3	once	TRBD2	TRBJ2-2	CAISPWGTSGDTGELFF	TGTGCCATCAGTCCCTGGGGGACTAGCGGAGACACCGGGGAGCTGTTTTTT
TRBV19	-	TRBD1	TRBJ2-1	CASSPQTGSPNEQFF	TGTGCCAGTAGTCCGCAGACAGGGTCCCCCAATGAGCAGTTCTTC
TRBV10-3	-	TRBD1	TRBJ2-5	CAISTGQKETQYF	TGTGCCATCAGTACGGGACAGAAAGAGACCCAGTACTTC
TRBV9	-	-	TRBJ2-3	CASSVGGDTQYF	TGTGCCAGCAGCGTAGGGGGCGATACGCAGTATTTT
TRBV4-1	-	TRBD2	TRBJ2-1	CASSLSSGYEQFF	TGCGCCAGCAGCCTTTCTAGCGGGTACGAGCAGTTCTTC
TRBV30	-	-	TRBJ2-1	CAWSRGSSYNEQFF	TGTGCCTGGAGTAGGGGAAGCTCCTACAATGAGCAGTTCTTC
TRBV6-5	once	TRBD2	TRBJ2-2	CASSWREPDTGELFF	TGTGCCAGCAGTTGGCGGGAGCCTGACACCGGGGAGCTGTTTTTT
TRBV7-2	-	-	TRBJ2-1	CASSLRFQGNNEQFF	TGTGCCAGCAGCTTAAGGTTTCAGGGGAACAATGAGCAGTTCTTC
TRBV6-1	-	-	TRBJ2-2	CASSEALRAGELFF	TGTGCCAGCAGTGAAGCGCTTCGAGCCGGGGAGCTGTTTTTT
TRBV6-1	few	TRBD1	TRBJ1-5	CASSTQGTGDQPQHF	TGTGCCAGCAGTACACAAGGGACAGGGGATCAGCCCCAGCATTTT
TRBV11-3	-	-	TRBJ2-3	CASSRGGRTDTQYF	TGTGCCAGCAGCAGGGGGGGCCGCACAGATACGCAGTATTTT
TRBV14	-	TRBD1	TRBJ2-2	CASSPIGQVIGELFF	TGTGCCAGCAGCCCAATAGGACAGGTTATCGGGGAGCTGTTTTTT
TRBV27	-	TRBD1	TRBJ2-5	CASSYRTGGETQYF	TGTGCCAGCAGTTATCGAACAGGGGGGGAGACCCAGTACTTC
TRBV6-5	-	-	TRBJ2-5	CASSYDKTQYF	TGTGCCAGCAGTTACGACAAGACCCAGTACTTC
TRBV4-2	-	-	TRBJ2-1	CASSQQSGGNYNEQFF	TGTGCCAGCAGCCAACAATCGGGGGGCAATTACAATGAGCAGTTCTTC
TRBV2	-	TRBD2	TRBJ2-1	CASSGPRLAGGPGQFF	TGTGCCAGCAGTGGCCCCCGACTAGCGGGGGGGCCGGGGCAGTTCTTC
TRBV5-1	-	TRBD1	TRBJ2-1	CASSSTGGHNEQFF	TGCGCCAGCAGCTCGACAGGGGGGCACAATGAGCAGTTCTTC
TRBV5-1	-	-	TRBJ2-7	CASSLDRQVPDYEQYF	TGCGCCAGCAGCTTGGACCGACAGGTCCCGGACTACGAGCAGTACTTC
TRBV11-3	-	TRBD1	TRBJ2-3	CASSLGQATDTQYF	TGTGCCAGCAGCTTGGGACAGGCCACAGATACGCAGTATTTT
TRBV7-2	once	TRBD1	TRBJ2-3	CASSLVGDSSTDTQYF	TGTGCCAGCAGCTTAGTGGGGGACAGTAGCACAGATACGCAGTATTTT
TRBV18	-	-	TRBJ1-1	CASSPMARTEAFF	TGTGCCAGCTCACCGATGGCCAGGACTGAAGCTTTCTTT
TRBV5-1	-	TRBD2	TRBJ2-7	CASSLVVSGGSYEQYF	TGCGCCAGCAGCTTGGTTGTTAGCGGGGGGTCCTACGAGCAGTACTTC
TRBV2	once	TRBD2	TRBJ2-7	CASSVLAGDYEQYF	TGTGCCAGCAGTGTTCTAGCGGGAGACTACGAGCAGTACTTC
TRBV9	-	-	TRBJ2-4	CASSPGDSRVCVYF	TGTGCCAGCAGCCCGGGGGATTCTCGGGTCTGCGTGTACTTC
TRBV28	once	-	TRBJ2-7	CASSRSGTSYEQYF	TGTGCCAGCAGTCGTTCTGGGACAAGCTACGAGCAGTACTTC
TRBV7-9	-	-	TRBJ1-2	CASSLGRGNGYTF	TGTGCCAGCAGCTTGGGCAGGGGAAATGGCTACACCTTC
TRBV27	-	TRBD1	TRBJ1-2	CASSKGTEANYGYTF	TGTGCCAGCAGTAAGGGGACAGAAGCTAACTATGGCTACACCTTC
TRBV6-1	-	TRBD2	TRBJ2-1	CASILWEGNEQFF	TGTGCCAGCATTCTCTGGGAGGGGAATGAGCAGTTCTTC
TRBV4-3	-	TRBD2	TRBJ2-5	CASSQVIAGGQETQYF	TGCGCCAGCAGCCAAGTGATAGCGGGAGGCCAAGAGACCCAGTACTTC
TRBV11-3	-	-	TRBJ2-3	CASSPEGGGTSTDTQYF	TGTGCCAGCAGCCCTGAGGGGGGGGGAACTAGCACAGATACGCAGTATTTT
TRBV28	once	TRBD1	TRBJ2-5	CASSFQPGQGRETQYF	TGTGCCAGCAGTTTCCAACCTGGACAGGGAAGAGAGACCCAGTACTTC
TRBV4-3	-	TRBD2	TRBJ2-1	CASSQELAGRYNEQFF	TGCGCCAGCAGCCAAGAGCTAGCGGGCAGGTACAATGAGCAGTTCTTC
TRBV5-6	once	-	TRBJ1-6	CASSPDGGYNSPLHF	TGTGCCAGCAGCCCGGATGGCGGGTATAATTCACCCCTCCACTTT